This T cell receptor beta chain was captured by sequencing in a study of blood T cell repertoires in COVID-19. The overall study: Researchers got acute and convalescent COVID-19 samples from the United States, Italy and Spain. Sources were T cells, B-cell-depleted T cells, or PBMCs; the material itself was cDNA or gDNA.

Per the authors' pipeline: Using reference gene primer amplification, nucleated cell counts were estimated. Here immunoSEQ multiplex PCR was the method, and the copy in TCRdb shows in-frame clones only, minus some. The V and J calls and the clone size are those of that table, but D and trimming were determined from the DNA. This repertoire shows about 210,000 clones, around 82% found once; its top ten account for under 3%. Germline CDR1 and CDR2: SGHDT and YYEEEE. With 0 bases removed from V and 4 bases from J, the gap between germline ends came to 7 bases. The CDR3 is 13 residues long. The genes are TRBV5-6 and TRBJ1-1, with unresolved D. The sequenced material came from peripheral blood. This sequence originates from a man aged 50 or older with active or convalescent COVID-19. This chain's CDR3 is CASSLVFSTEAFF. CDR3 coding DNA: TGTGCCAGCAGCTTGGTTTTCTCCACTGAAGCTTTCTTT.